The 31 T cell receptor beta chains below were found in one sample sequenced in a study of shared T cell receptors in the human thymus. Clones were read by immunoSEQ multiplex PCR, and TCRdb kept only the in-frame ones, dropping some. The table shows some 700,000 clones, with 80% to 90% occurring only once. The data were also submitted as part of a second study, on human thymus T cells.

The sample comprised thymocytes. The receptors stem from a girl younger than two with a congenital heart defect.

The rearrangement uses TRBV29-1 and TRBJ1-1, with 12 positions matching TRBD1. This CDR3 is 18 amino acids long. The germline V gene has CDR1 SQVTM and CDR2 ANQGSEA. V was clipped by 3 bases and J by 1 base; unmatched bases: 12. CDR3 region: CSVDGDRGRMPQNTEAFF. The CDR3 DNA follows: TGCAGCGTTGATGGGGACAGGGGGCGGATGCCCCAGAACACTGAAGCTTTCTTT.

J is TRBJ1-1 and V is TRBV14, with 7 positions matching TRBD1. CDR3 size: 16 residues. CDR1 is SGHDN, CDR2 FVKESK, per germline. Germline trimming cut 4 bases from V and 1 base from J; bases unmatched to any gene: 9. CDR3: CASSPQGVGRNTEAFF. In DNA form, the CDR3 reads TGTGCCAGCAGCCCTCAGGGGGTCGGGAGGAACACTGAAGCTTTCTTT.

In regard to this clone: Within the sample, other DNA sequences also encode this same CDR3. The chain carries TRBV9 and TRBJ1-1; a weak D match, TRBD1 (5 bases). The CDR3 runs to 14 residues. CDR1 and CDR2 from the germline V gene are SGDLS and YYNGEE. V lost 2 bases, J lost 4 bases, and 12 bases lay in between. CDR3 residues: CASSVGGVGTEAFF. Written as DNA, the CDR3 is TGTGCCAGCAGCGTCGGGGGTGTCGGCACTGAAGCTTTCTTT. Full variable domain (rest looked up from reference TRBV9 and TRBJ1-1): DSGVTQTPKHLITATGQRVTLRCSPRSGDLSVYWYQQSLDQGLQFLIQYYNGEERAKGNILERFSAQQFPDLHSELNLSSLELGDSALYFCASSVGGVGTEAFFGQGTRLTVV.

The rearrangement uses TRBV10-1 and TRBJ2-7, with D maybe TRBD1 (6 bases). Germline V gene data show CDR1 as WNHNN and CDR2 as SYGVQD (reference sequence). This CDR3 has 14 amino acids. V lost 6 bases and J lost 2, with 14 bases in between. The CDR3 reads CASSNRVAPYEQYF. The CDR3 DNA reads as TGCGCCAGCAGCAACAGGGTCGCCCCCTACGAGCAGTACTTC.

V gene TRBV2 combines with J gene TRBJ2-1; 14 nucleotides align to TRBD2. Unmatched junction bases numbered 7, after V lost 10 bases and J lost 5 bases. Germline V lookup: CDR1 SNHLY, CDR2 FYNNEI. The CDR3 contains 15 residues. The CDR3 region has the DNA TGTGCCAACGGACTAGCGGGGGGCCCCCACAATGAGCAGTTCTTC. Protein product: CANGLAGGPHNEQFF.

The genes are TRBV27 and TRBJ2-7; unclear D gene. This CDR3 is 14 amino acids long. CDR1 and CDR2 from the germline V gene are MNHEY and SMNVEV (reference sequence). Trimming pared 8 bases from V and 4 bases from J, leaving 18 bases between. The CDR3 bases are TGTGCCAGCCTAAGCAAGTACCCCCGATACGAGCAGTACTTC. Translation: CASLSKYPRYEQYF.

V gene TRBV14 combines with J gene TRBJ2-1; TRBD1 is a possible D gene (6 bases). This CDR3 contains 15 residues. From germline, CDR1 is SGHDN and CDR2 FVKESK. The V end lost 1 base, the J end lost 14 bases, and 21 bases lay between the germline ends. The CDR3 DNA is TGTGCCAGCAGCCAAGCCGACAGGAGAGCCCCCGGGAAGTTCTTC. This codes for CASSQADRRAPGKFF.

The chain recombines TRBV6-1 with TRBJ2-5; 9 bases are a match to TRBD1. Germline assignment: CDR1 MNHNS and CDR2 SASEGT. This CDR3 contains 17 residues. Trimming removed 3 bases from V and 5 bases from J; junction bases left unmatched: 13. The chain's CDR3 is CASSDRTGERVRETQYF. Here the CDR3 DNA reads TGTGCCAGCAGTGATCGGACAGGGGAGCGGGTCCGGGAGACCCAGTACTTC.

The chain links TRBV10-3 to TRBJ2-7; no clear D. V lost 3 bases and J 2 bases, leaving 8 bases between the germline ends. The CDR3 covers 13 residues. CDR1 is ENHRY, CDR2 SYGVKD, per germline. The CDR3 region has the DNA TGTGCCATCAGTGATCCTAGACCCTACGAGCAGTACTTC. Protein product: CAISDPRPYEQYF.

The J gene is TRBJ1-1, the V gene TRBV7-8; 9 bases map to TRBD1. The junction had 18 bases not matched to a gene; V was cut back by 6 bases and J by 7 bases. The CDR3 has 17 amino acids. In germline, CDR1 is SGHVS, CDR2 FQNEAQ. In DNA form, the CDR3 reads TGTGCCAGCAGTCGCCAACTCGGGTGGGACAGGGCGGATGAAGCTTTCTTT. Protein: CASSRQLGWDRADEAFF.

The CDR3 DNA reads TGCAGCGTGGCCAGGGTGAGGTGGACTGAAGCTTTCTTT. It is translated as CSVARVRWTEAFF. The V call is TRBV29-1, the J call TRBJ1-1; perhaps TRBD1 as D (5 bases). Germline-derived CDR1 and CDR2 are SQVTM and ANQGSEA. The CDR3 contains 13 residues. V lost 6 bases and J 5 bases, leaving 16 bases between the germline ends.

This clone was detected a few times. The chain carries TRBV5-5 and TRBJ1-2, with TRBD1 identical over 9 bases. Germline lookup yields CDR1 SGHKS and CDR2 YYEKEE (reference sequence). The V and J ends lost 1 base and 6 bases, in that order; junction bases with no gene match: 4. The CDR3 runs 14 residues. In DNA, the CDR3 is TGTGCCAGCAGCTTGAGGGACAGGGATGATGGCTACACCTTC. This encodes CASSLRDRDDGYTF.

J is TRBJ2-7 and V is TRBV5-4; 7 nucleotides match TRBD2. This CDR3 spans 12 amino acids. CDR1 is SGHNT and CDR2 is YYREEE in the germline V gene (reference sequence). Trimming at V came to 6 bases and at J to 7 bases, leaving 7 bases not matched to a gene. CDR3 nucleotide sequence: TGTGCCAGCACCTCTGCCGGGGGGGAGCAGTACTTC. It codes for CASTSAGGEQYF.

In its sample, this clone was seen a few times. The chain joins TRBV11-2 to TRBJ2-4, with unresolved D. The CDR3 spans 11 residues. The V gene's germline CDR1 is SGHAT and CDR2 FQNNGV. Deletions cut 0 bases from V and 10 bases from J, with 4 bases between. CDR3 nucleotides: TGTGCCAGCAGCTTAGACAGAATTCAGTACTTC. Protein sequence: CASSLDRIQYF.

This clone has just a few counts. The CDR3 coding sequence is TGTGCCAGCTCGTCGGCCGGGACAGGGAGGGTGGAAGGAGAGCAGTACTTC. Protein: CASSSAGTGRVEGEQYF. V and J are TRBV18 and TRBJ2-7, with TRBD1 identical over 9 bases. Germline CDR1 is KGHSH and CDR2 is LQKENI. This CDR3 has 17 amino acids. The trim removed 6 bases at V and 7 bases at J, leaving 19 bases unmatched.

The gene calls are TRBV7-9 and TRBJ1-2; 7 nucleotides match TRBD1. V shed 4 bases and J 8 bases; nucleotides not matched to a gene: 4. Germline V gives CDR1 SEHNR, CDR2 FQNEAQ (reference sequence). The CDR3 length is 12 residues. The CDR3 DNA reads TGTGCCAGCAGCTCTACAGGGGCCGGCTACACCTTC. Amino acid sequence: CASSSTGAGYTF.

The rearrangement links TRBV5-1 to TRBJ1-1; D may be TRBD1 (6 bases). CDR3 length: 13 residues. Trimming left V 5 bases short and J 3 bases short, with 11 bases between. Looked up from germline, CDR1 is SGHRS and CDR2 is YFSETQ. CDR3 region: CASRVKGDTEAFF. Here the CDR3 DNA reads TGCGCCAGCAGAGTGAAGGGGGACACTGAAGCTTTCTTT.

The rearrangement uses TRBV18 and TRBJ1-1; a weak D match, TRBD1 (6 bases). In germline, CDR1 is KGHSH, CDR2 LQKENI. V was clipped by 3 bases and J by 8 bases, with 10 bases between them. This CDR3 has 12 amino acids. The CDR3 sequence is CASSPWGPEAFF. CDR3 in DNA: TGTGCCAGCTCACCTTGGGGGCCGGAAGCTTTCTTT.

Only one count was recorded for this clone. The chain couples TRBV2 to TRBJ2-7, with 10 nucleotides matching TRBD2. The junction had 12 bases not matched to a gene; V was cut back by 3 bases and J by 7 bases. Per the germline V gene, CDR1 is SNHLY and CDR2 is FYNNEI. The CDR3 has 16 amino acids. CDR3 region: CASSDSRTSGLGEQYF. CDR3 DNA: TGTGCCAGCAGTGATTCAAGGACTAGCGGTTTGGGGGAGCAGTACTTC.

V is TRBV7-2 and J is TRBJ1-1; tentatively, D is TRBD1 (5 bases). This CDR3 contains 13 residues. Germline V gives CDR1 SGHTA, CDR2 FQGNSA. With 2 bases removed from V and 6 bases from J, the gap between germline ends came to 10 bases. Here the CDR3 reads CASSLSGGAEAFF. CDR3 DNA: TGTGCCAGCAGCTTATCGGGGGGGGCTGAAGCTTTCTTT.

The V and J genes are TRBV5-8 and TRBJ1-4; D remains ambiguous. Trimming pared 0 bases from V and 7 bases from J, leaving 16 bases between. CDR3 length: 16 residues. Per the germline V gene, CDR1 is SGHTS and CDR2 is YDEGEE. The CDR3 nucleotides are TGTGCCAGCAGCTTGGGGCAGACCGACGCGGGTGAAAAACTGTTTTTT. Its protein product is CASSLGQTDAGEKLFF.

The chain has TRBV9 and TRBJ1-2; D not resolved. Trimming stripped 4 bases from V and 4 bases from J, with 20 bases between. There are 16 residues in the CDR3. From germline, CDR1 is SGDLS and CDR2 YYNGEE. The CDR3 DNA reads as TGTGCCAGCAGCCGTAGATGGAGTAACGTAGTCTATGGCTACACCTTC. Translation: CASSRRWSNVVYGYTF.

The chain is built from TRBV7-9 and TRBJ1-2; 9 bases map to TRBD1. Germline V CDR1 and CDR2: SEHNR, FQNEAQ (reference sequence). J gave up 7 bases and V 5 bases, and 11 bases lay outside the gene matches. This CDR3 has 15 amino acids. The CDR3 reads CASSARGQGNSGYTF. The CDR3 DNA sequence: TGTGCCAGCAGCGCTAGGGGACAGGGAAATAGTGGCTACACCTTC.

About this clone: At one end the junction does not follow the germline gene, possibly because of a read error. This sequence joins TRBV6-6 and TRBJ2-7; TRBD2 matches 12 bases. This CDR3 is 15 amino acids long. In germline, CDR1 is MNHNY, CDR2 SVGAGI (reference sequence). CDR3 nucleotide sequence: TGTGCCAGCAGTCCACTAGCGGGGGGCTCCGACGAGCAGTACTTC. Residues: CASSPLAGGSDEQYF.

The chain couples TRBV11-3 to TRBJ2-3; D may be TRBD1 (6 bases). Germline values: CDR1 SGHNT, CDR2 YENEEA. Deletions cut 5 bases from V and 0 bases from J, with 15 bases between. The CDR3 runs 16 residues. The CDR3 sequence is CASSPRGHRSTDTQYF. CDR3 DNA: TGTGCCAGCAGCCCACGGGGACACCGTAGCACAGATACGCAGTATTTT.

The rearrangement links TRBV5-6 to TRBJ1-2, with 7 bases matching TRBD1. Germline trimming cut 4 bases from V and 4 bases from J; bases unmatched to any gene: 10. Germline-derived CDR1 and CDR2 are SGHDT and YYEEEE. The CDR3 runs to 15 residues. DNA of the CDR3: TGTGCCAGCAGCACCCCCACAGGGGCGCCCTATGGCTACACCTTC. Its translation is CASSTPTGAPYGYTF.

The chain recombines TRBV5-1 with TRBJ1-2; 7 nucleotides align to TRBD1. The germline V gene has CDR1 SGHRS and CDR2 YFSETQ. This CDR3 region has 13 residues. J lost 8 bases, V lost 0 bases, and 4 bases had no gene match. The chain's CDR3 is CASSLGTGEGYTF. In nucleotides, the CDR3 is TGCGCCAGCAGCTTGGGCACAGGGGAGGGCTACACCTTC. The full variable domain, with the rest looked up from reference TRBV5-1 and TRBJ1-2, is KAGVTQTPRYLIKTRGQQVTLSCSPISGHRSVSWYQQTPGQGLQFLFEYFSETQRNKGNFPGRFSGRQFSNSRSEMNVSTLELGDSALYLCASSLGTGEGYTFGSGTRLTVV.

This chain uses TRBV7-9 with TRBJ1-5; D possibly corresponds to TRBD1 (5 bases). Germline loops: CDR1 SEHNR, CDR2 FQNEAQ (reference sequence). This CDR3 region has 15 residues. Trimming cost V 3 bases and J 2 bases, with 11 bases left between them. CDR3 nucleotides: TGTGCCAGCAGCTTTGCGGGGCAAGGCAATCAGCCCCAGCATTTT. The encoded protein is CASSFAGQGNQPQHF.

The V and J genes are TRBV10-3 and TRBJ1-5, with 10 bases matching TRBD1. V lost 0 bases and J lost 11; bases outside the gene matches: 13. The CDR3 spans 17 residues. Per the germline V gene, CDR1 is ENHRY and CDR2 is SYGVKD. The CDR3 DNA sequence: TGTGCCATCAGTGAGTCTCTGAGACAGGGGGCACCCAGGGCCCAGCATTTT. Residues: CAISESLRQGAPRAQHF.

The chain combines TRBV4-3 with TRBJ1-6; perhaps TRBD1 as D (5 bases). V lost 0 bases to trimming and J lost 7 bases, with 10 bases between them. Germline CDR1 is LGHNA and CDR2 is YSLEER. The CDR3 is 15 residues long. The CDR3 DNA is TGCGCCAGCAGCCAAGATAGGGGTCACAATTCACCCCTCCACTTT. Protein: CASSQDRGHNSPLHF.

V usage is TRBV29-1 and J usage is TRBJ1-1, with D maybe TRBD1 (6 bases). The CDR3 runs to 17 residues. Germline CDR1 reads SQVTM; CDR2 reads ANQGSEA. Trimming cost V 2 bases and J 1 base, with 20 bases left between them. CDR3: CSVELEVCRGRNTEAFF. CDR3 bases: TGCAGCGTTGAACTGGAGGTCTGTAGGGGGAGGAACACTGAAGCTTTCTTT. Full variable domain (rest looked up from reference TRBV29-1 and TRBJ1-1): SAVISQKPSRDICQRGTSLTIQCQVDSQVTMMFWYRQQPGQSLTLIATANQGSEATYESGFVIDKFPISRPNLTFSTLTVSNMSPEDSSIYLCSVELEVCRGRNTEAFFGQGTRLTVV.